The rows below give T cell receptor beta chains drawn from one sample of a study of blood T cell repertoires in COVID-19. Measured with immunoSEQ multiplex PCR; TCRdb has only the in-frame clones, and not every one. Of about 180,000 clones in the sample, about 88% are singletons; the top ten hold about 2.1%. Specimen: PBMCs or T cells enriched from blood (not recorded which). The receptors here all came from a middle-aged woman with acute COVID-19. The CDR3 runs from the conserved cysteine through the conserved F or W. Each record gives: D gene, J gene, clone size, V gene, CDR3 protein, CDR3 DNA. The D gene is left open where the match is weak. Where a row states a size, it is once, few, many or the class of an expanded clone; other rows omit it.

>-|TRBJ2-2|-|TRBV6-5
CASSYETGELFF
TGTGCCAGCAGTTACGAGACCGGGGAGCTGTTTTTT
>TRBD2|TRBJ2-3|-|TRBV3-1/TRBV3-2
CASSLAGDGTDTQYF
TGTGCCAGCAGCCTAGCGGGAGATGGCACAGATACGCAGTATTTT
>-|TRBJ1-5|-|TRBV4-3
CASSQDFVQGGKPQHF
TGCGCCAGCAGCCAAGATTTCGTCCAGGGTGGGAAGCCCCAGCATTTT
>TRBD2|TRBJ2-1|once|TRBV27
CASSPTSGFYNEQFF
TGTGCCAGCAGTCCAACTAGCGGATTTTACAATGAGCAGTTCTTC
>-|TRBJ2-7|-|TRBV5-1
CASSPEQQLLYEQYF
TGCGCCAGCAGCCCCGAACAGCAGCTCCTGTACGAGCAGTACTTC
>TRBD2|TRBJ2-1|-|TRBV10-1
CASSESSSGGRNEQFF
TGCGCCAGCAGTGAGTCTTCTAGCGGGGGGCGCAATGAGCAGTTCTTC
>TRBD2|TRBJ2-3|once|TRBV5-1
CASSLRLAGGPSTDTQYF
TGCGCCAGCAGCTTGCGACTAGCGGGGGGGCCCAGCACAGATACGCAGTATTTT
>TRBD1|TRBJ1-5|-|TRBV19
CASTPSLDRVGNQPQHF
TGTGCCAGTACCCCAAGCTTAGACAGGGTAGGGAATCAGCCCCAGCATTTT
>TRBD1|TRBJ2-2|-|TRBV7-6
CASSLWTGTGELFF
TGTGCCAGCAGCCTCTGGACAGGGACCGGGGAGCTGTTTTTT
>-|TRBJ1-1|-|TRBV18
CASSPGGMVTEAFF
TGTGCCAGCTCACCAGGGGGGATGGTCACTGAAGCTTTCTTT
>TRBD1|TRBJ1-2|-|TRBV9
CASSVSSDRGGGIYGYTF
TGTGCCAGCAGCGTATCGTCGGACAGGGGCGGCGGGATCTATGGCTACACCTTC
>-|TRBJ2-5|once|TRBV3-1/TRBV3-2
CASSQSRGRETQYF
TGTGCCAGCAGCCAATCCAGGGGCCGCGAGACCCAGTACTTC
>TRBD1|TRBJ1-1|-|TRBV2
CASTGRGQYTEAFF
TGTGCCAGCACAGGCAGGGGGCAGTACACTGAAGCTTTCTTT